This TCR beta chain was sequenced for a study of blood T cell repertoires in COVID-19. The CDR3 loop spans 13 amino acids. Trimming left V 2 bases short and J 2 bases short, with 10 bases between. Looked up from germline, CDR1 is SQVTM and CDR2 is ANQGSEA. This table comes from immunoSEQ multiplex PCR, and its TCRdb copy is limited to in-frame clones, with some not included. The table has around 100,000 clones, around nine tenths seen once. This sequence joins TRBV29-1 and TRBJ2-7; the D is unclear. Sequencing was carried out using peripheral blood. The sequence was collected from a man in his fifties or sixties with acute or convalescent COVID-19. Here the CDR3 DNA reads TGCAGCGTTGAAAGTGAGCGAGCCTACGAGCAGTACTTC. Translating it yields CSVESERAYEQYF.